This T cell receptor beta chain emerged from a study of blood T cell repertoires in COVID-19. The wider study: The origin of the acute and convalescent COVID-19 samples was the United States, Italy and Spain. T cells, B-cell-depleted T cells, or PBMCs supplied cDNA or gDNA.

Authors' processing steps: Estimates of nucleated cell counts were drawn from the amplification of reference gene primers. Sequencing was performed with immunoSEQ multiplex PCR; in TCRdb, only in-frame clones are kept and a portion is missing. V, J and clone size are those of that table, while D and trimming were read from the DNA. The sample carries approximately 530,000 clones, 85% to 90% recorded once. Enrollment of patients from Seattle took place during active infection, with longitudinal follow-up. CDR1 and CDR2 from the germline V gene are ENHRY and SYGVKD. Trimming at V came to 4 bases and at J to 4 bases, leaving 2 bases not matched to a gene. The CDR3 totals 14 residues.

Input material: peripheral blood. This chain connects TRBV10-3 to TRBJ2-7, with 12 bases lining up with TRBD1. This clonotype was obtained from a woman between 50 and 59 years old with COVID-19, enrolled during active disease. Here the CDR3 reads CAISGDRGRYEQYF. For the CDR3, the DNA is TGTGCCATCAGTGGGGACAGGGGGCGTTACGAGCAGTACTTC.